This T cell receptor (beta chain) was obtained from a study of CD8 T cells in Susac syndrome. Study-level information: Among the sequenced Susac syndrome patients, roughly 6 had active disease while eight or nine were in remission.

Trimming cost V 6 bases and J 2 bases; bases outside gene matches: 23. CDR1 DFQATT and CDR2 SNEGSKA come from the germline V gene (reference sequence). CDR3 length equals 20 residues. The RNA input was roughly 0.45 to 1 ug, and it was reverse transcribed with random hexamers. TCRdb used MiXCR to reprocess the immunoSEQ multiplex PCR reads, holding one entry per CDR3 protein. The sample lists 200,000 to 300,000 distinct CDR3 sequences, almost 97% occurring once. The patients with Susac syndrome satisfied recently defined diagnostic criteria for either definite or probable disease. The sequence derives from a human donor with Susac syndrome. The sequenced material came from CD4+ T cells from PBMCs. J is TRBJ2-5 and V is TRBV20-1; 11 nucleotides agree with TRBD2. Written as DNA, the CDR3 is TGCAGTGCCACAAGGGTATTGGGGACTAGCGGTAGACCACCACAAGAGACCCAGTACTTC. This translates into CSATRVLGTSGRPPQETQYF.